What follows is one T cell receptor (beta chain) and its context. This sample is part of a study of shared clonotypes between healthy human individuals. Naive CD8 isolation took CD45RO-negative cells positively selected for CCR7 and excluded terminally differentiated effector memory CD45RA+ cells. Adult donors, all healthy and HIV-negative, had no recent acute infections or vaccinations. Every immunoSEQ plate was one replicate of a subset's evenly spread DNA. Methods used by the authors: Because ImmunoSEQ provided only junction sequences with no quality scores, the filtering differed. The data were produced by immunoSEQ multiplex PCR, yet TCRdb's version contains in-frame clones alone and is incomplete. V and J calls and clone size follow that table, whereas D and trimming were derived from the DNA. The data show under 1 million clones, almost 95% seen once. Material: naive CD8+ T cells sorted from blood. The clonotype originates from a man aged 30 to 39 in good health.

This CDR3 reads CASSLRNSYTGELFF. CDR3 nucleotides: TGTGCCAGCAGTTTAAGGAACTCGTACACCGGGGAGCTGTTTTTT. The chain has TRBV28 and TRBJ2-2; D remains ambiguous. The CDR3 is 15 amino acids. CDR1 and CDR2 from the germline V gene are MDHEN and SYDVKM. Trimming took off 2 bases at V and 3 bases at J, with 10 bases between the two ends. Full variable domain (outside the CDR3, taken from reference TRBV28 and TRBJ2-2): DVKVTQSSRYLVKRTGEKVFLECVQDMDHENMFWYRQDPGLGLRLIYFSYDVKMKEKGDIPEGYSVSREKKERFSLILESASTNQTSMYLCASSLRNSYTGELFFGEGSRLTVL.